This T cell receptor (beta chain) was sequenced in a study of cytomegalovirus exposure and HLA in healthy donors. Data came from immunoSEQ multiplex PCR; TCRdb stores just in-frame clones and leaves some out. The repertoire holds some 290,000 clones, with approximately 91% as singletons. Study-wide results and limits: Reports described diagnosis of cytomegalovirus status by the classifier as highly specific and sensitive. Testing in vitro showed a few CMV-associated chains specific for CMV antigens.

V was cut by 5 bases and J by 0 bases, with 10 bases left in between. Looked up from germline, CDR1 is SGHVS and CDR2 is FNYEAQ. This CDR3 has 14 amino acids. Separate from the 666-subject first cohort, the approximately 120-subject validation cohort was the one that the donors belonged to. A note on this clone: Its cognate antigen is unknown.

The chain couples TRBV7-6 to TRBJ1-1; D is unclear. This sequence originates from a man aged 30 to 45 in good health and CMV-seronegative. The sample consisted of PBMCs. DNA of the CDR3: TGTGCCAGCAGCCGCACAGAGATGAACACTGAAGCTTTCTTT. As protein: CASSRTEMNTEAFF.